A single sample gave rise to the 13 T cell receptor beta chains below, sequenced in a study of graft-versus-host responses after intestinal transplantation. What these receptors recognize is not known. TCRdb's copy holds only in-frame clones and misses some; the assay was immunoSEQ multiplex PCR. In the table there are about 130,000 clones, around 90% of which are singletons. Sequences were derived from unstimulated CD4+ T cells sorted from spleen or lymph node cells, sampled before intestinal transplant. Source of these receptors: a human donor who received an intestinal transplant.

The V and J genes are TRBV30 and TRBJ1-2; D ambiguous. Germline V gene lookup returns CDR1 GTSNPN and CDR2 SVGIG (reference sequence). V lost 1 base to trimming and J lost 8 bases, with 8 bases between them. The CDR3 has 11 residues. CDR3 in DNA: TGTGCCTGGAGTGCCTCGCAGGGCTACACCTTC. This encodes CAWSASQGYTF.

CDR3 loop: CAISEGVGNEKLFF. The DNA for the CDR3 is TGTGCCATCAGTGAGGGGGTAGGGAATGAAAAACTGTTTTTT. The chain carries TRBV10-3 and TRBJ1-4; D is undetermined. The CDR3 sequence is 14 residues long. Germline V gives CDR1 ENHRY, CDR2 SYGVKD. V lost 2 bases and J lost 5, with 9 bases in between.

This rearrangement joins TRBV5-1 to TRBJ1-4; D is perhaps TRBD1 (5 bases). Germline V CDR1 and CDR2: SGHRS, YFSETQ. The CDR3 has 17 residues. V gave up 0 bases and J gave up 0 bases, with 12 bases separating them. CDR3 region: CASSLGGSSATNEKLFF. CDR3 bases: TGCGCCAGCAGCTTGGGGGGCAGCTCTGCAACTAATGAAAAACTGTTTTTT.

The gene calls are TRBV5-8 and TRBJ2-1; 8 bases are a match to TRBD2. This CDR3 contains 16 residues. Germline CDR1 reads SGHTS; CDR2 reads YDEGEE. Trimming took 1 base from V and 3 from J; bases not matched to a gene: 6. The CDR3 nucleotides read TGTGCCAGCAGCTTGTACCGCCGGGGGGGCTACAATGAGCAGTTCTTC. Amino acid sequence: CASSLYRRGGYNEQFF.

The genes are TRBV7-3 and TRBJ2-2; TRBD2 aligns across 11 bases. The CDR3 contains 15 residues. V lost 5 bases and J lost 6; bases outside the gene matches: 5. Germline-derived CDR1 and CDR2 are SGHTA and FQGTGA. Written as DNA, the CDR3 is TGTGCCAGCAGCCCCGCTAGCGGGGGGTCCGGGGAGCTGTTTTTT. Its protein is CASSPASGGSGELFF.

This chain connects TRBV19 to TRBJ1-6; 7 bases are shared with TRBD1. CDR1 and CDR2 (germline): LNHDA, SQIVND (reference sequence). J gave up 10 bases and V 5 bases, and 14 bases lay outside the gene matches. The CDR3 length is 16 residues. The CDR3 nucleotides are TGTGCCAGTAGTCCTCGACAGGGTGTCACTGAGTCACCCCTCCACTTT. This gives the protein CASSPRQGVTESPLHF. Filled out from reference TRBV19 and TRBJ1-6, the complete variable domain reads DGGITQSPKYLFRKEGQNVTLSCEQNLNHDAMYWYRQDPGQGLRLIYYSQIVNDFQKGDIAEGYSVSREKKESFPLTVTSAQKNPTAFYLCASSPRQGVTESPLHFGNGTRLTVT.

The chain recombines TRBV29-1 with TRBJ2-5; 9 nucleotides match TRBD2. V lost 5 bases to trimming and J lost 4 bases; unmatched junction nucleotides: 14. The germline V gene encodes CDR1 SQVTM and CDR2 ANQGSEA. The CDR3 is 16 amino acids. DNA of the CDR3: TGCAGCGTTCAAGGACTAGCGATACAGGGGTCAGAGACCCAGTACTTC. It yields the protein CSVQGLAIQGSETQYF.

V gene TRBV7-9 combines with J gene TRBJ2-5, with a tentative D call TRBD2 (5 bases). Germline V gene sequence: CDR1 SEHNR, CDR2 FQNEAQ (reference sequence). This CDR3 has 15 residues. The V end lost 3 bases, the J end lost 5 bases, and 16 bases lay between the germline ends. The DNA of the CDR3 is TGTGCCAGCAGCTTGATGGAGGTCCCCCGGGAGACCCAGTACTTC. Translated: CASSLMEVPRETQYF.

J is TRBJ1-1 and V is TRBV18; TRBD1 aligns across 9 bases. Germline V lookup: CDR1 KGHSH, CDR2 LQKENI. V gave up 3 bases and J gave up 5 bases; unmatched junction bases: 7. The CDR3 runs to 15 residues. CDR3 sequence reads: CASSPYRGRGTEAFF. The CDR3 coding sequence is TGTGCCAGCTCACCGTACAGGGGGCGGGGAACTGAAGCTTTCTTT.

The gene calls are TRBV10-2 and TRBJ2-1; a possible D gene is TRBD2 (5 bases). Germline CDR1 is WSHSY and CDR2 is SAAADI. The V end was cut by 7 bases, the J end by 8 bases, with 21 bases between. The CDR3 is 15 residues long. Here the CDR3 DNA reads TGCGCCAGCACTCAGAGAGGGTCGGTGCGGTATGAGCAGTTCTTC. It codes for CASTQRGSVRYEQFF.

The chain has TRBV18 and TRBJ2-3, with D uncertain. The germline CDR1 and CDR2 sequences are KGHSH and LQKENI. V lost 3 bases and J 6 bases, leaving 7 bases between the germline ends. The CDR3 length is 12 residues. In DNA form, the CDR3 reads TGTGCCAGCTCACCGAATATGGATACGCAGTATTTT. Encoded protein: CASSPNMDTQYF.

The J gene is TRBJ2-3, the V gene TRBV10-2; the D gene could be TRBD1 or TRBD2 (5 bases each). Trimming took 7 bases from V and 2 from J, leaving 13 bases between them. Looked up from germline, CDR1 is WSHSY and CDR2 is SAAADI. This CDR3 spans 14 amino acids. CDR3 sequence: CASTGGASTDTQYF. CDR3 coding DNA: TGCGCCAGCACTGGGGGAGCTTCCACAGATACGCAGTATTTT.

The chain links TRBV5-1 to TRBJ1-1, with D possibly being TRBD1 (5 bases). The CDR3 spans 13 residues. V lost 0 bases and J lost 8, with 11 bases in between. Germline CDR1 reads SGHRS; CDR2 reads YFSETQ. DNA of the CDR3: TGCGCCAGCAGCTTGGCAGAGGGACCGGAAGCTTTCTTT. Protein product: CASSLAEGPEAFF.